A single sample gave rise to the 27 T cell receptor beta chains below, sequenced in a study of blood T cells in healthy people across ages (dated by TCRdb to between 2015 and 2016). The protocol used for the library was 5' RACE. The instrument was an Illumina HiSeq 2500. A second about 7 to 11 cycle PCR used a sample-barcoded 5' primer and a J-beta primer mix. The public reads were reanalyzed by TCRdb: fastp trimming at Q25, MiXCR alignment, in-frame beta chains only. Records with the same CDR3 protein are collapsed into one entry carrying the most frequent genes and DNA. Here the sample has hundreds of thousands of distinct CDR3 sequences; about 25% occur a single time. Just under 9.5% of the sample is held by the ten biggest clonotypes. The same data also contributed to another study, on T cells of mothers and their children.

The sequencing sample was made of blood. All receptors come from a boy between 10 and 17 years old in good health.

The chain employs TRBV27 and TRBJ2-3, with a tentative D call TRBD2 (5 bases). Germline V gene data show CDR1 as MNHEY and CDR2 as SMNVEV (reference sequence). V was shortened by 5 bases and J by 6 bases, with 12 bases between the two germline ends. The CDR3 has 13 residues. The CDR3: CASSTGLGDTQYF. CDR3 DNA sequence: TGTGCCAGCAGTACGGGGTTGGGGGATACGCAGTATTTT.

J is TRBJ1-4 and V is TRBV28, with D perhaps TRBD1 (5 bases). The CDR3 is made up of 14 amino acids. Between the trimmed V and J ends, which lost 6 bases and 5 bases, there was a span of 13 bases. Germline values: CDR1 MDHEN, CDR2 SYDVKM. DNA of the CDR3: TGTGCCAGCAGCCCAGGGATTCGGAATGAAAAACTGTTTTTT. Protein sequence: CASSPGIRNEKLFF.

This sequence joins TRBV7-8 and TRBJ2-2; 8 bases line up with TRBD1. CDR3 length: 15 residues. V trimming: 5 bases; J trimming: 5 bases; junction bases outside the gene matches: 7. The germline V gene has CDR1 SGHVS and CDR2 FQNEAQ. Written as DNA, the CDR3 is TGTGCCAGCAGCCGCGTCAGGGGGCGGACCGGGGAGCTGTTTTTT. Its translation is CASSRVRGRTGELFF.

The DNA of the CDR3 is TGCAGTGCTAGAGGGGGATCTTCTGGGGCCAACGTCCTGACTTTC. This sequence encodes CSARGGSSGANVLTF. The gene calls are TRBV20-1 and TRBJ2-6; D not certain. Germline CDR1 DFQATT, CDR2 SNEGSKA (reference sequence). Trimming took off 1 base at V and 1 base at J, with 8 bases between the two ends. This CDR3 has 15 residues.

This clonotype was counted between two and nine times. The CDR3 nucleotides are TGTGCCAGCAGCATGAACACTGAAGCTTTCTTT. Translation: CASSMNTEAFF. This chain links TRBV5-4 with TRBJ1-1; no firm D call. This CDR3 is built from 11 residues. V was clipped by 4 bases and J by 0 bases, with 1 base between them. Germline values: CDR1 SGHNT, CDR2 YYREEE (reference sequence). The variable domain in full, with the rest retrieved from reference TRBV5-4 and TRBJ1-1, is ETGVTQSPTHLIKTRGQQVTLRCSSQSGHNTVSWYQQALGQGPQFIFQYYREEENGRGNFPPRFSGLQFPNYSSELNVNALELDDSALYLCASSMNTEAFFGQGTRLTVV.

The CDR3 region is CASSQGGETIEQYF. CDR3 sequence (DNA): TGTGCCAGCAGCCAAGGCGGCGAGACTATCGAGCAGTACTTC. The V call is TRBV3-1, the J call TRBJ2-7; a possible D gene is TRBD2 (5 bases). Per the germline V gene, CDR1 is LGHDT and CDR2 is YNNKEL (reference sequence). The CDR3 consists of 14 residues. Trimming shortened V by 1 base and J by 6 bases, and 13 bases separated the two germline ends.

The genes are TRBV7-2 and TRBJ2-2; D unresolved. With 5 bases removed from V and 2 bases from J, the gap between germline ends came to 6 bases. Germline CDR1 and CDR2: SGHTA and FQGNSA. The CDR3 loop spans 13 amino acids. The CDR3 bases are TGTGCCAGCAGCATTAGTAACACCGGGGAGCTGTTTTTT. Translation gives CASSISNTGELFF.

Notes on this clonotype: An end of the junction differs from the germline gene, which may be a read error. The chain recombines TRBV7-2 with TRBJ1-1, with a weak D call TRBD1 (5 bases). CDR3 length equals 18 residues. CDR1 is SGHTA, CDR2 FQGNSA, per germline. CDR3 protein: CASSAAPGTPLDNTEASF. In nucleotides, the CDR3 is TGTGCCAGCAGCGCTGCGCCAGGGACGCCACTTGACAACACTGAAGCTTCCTTT.

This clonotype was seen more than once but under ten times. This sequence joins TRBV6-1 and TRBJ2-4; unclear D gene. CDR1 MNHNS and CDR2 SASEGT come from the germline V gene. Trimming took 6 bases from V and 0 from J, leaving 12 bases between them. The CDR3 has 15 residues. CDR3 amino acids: CASSKTDLAKNIQYF. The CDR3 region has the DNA TGTGCCAGCAGCAAAACAGACTTAGCCAAAAACATTCAGTACTTC.

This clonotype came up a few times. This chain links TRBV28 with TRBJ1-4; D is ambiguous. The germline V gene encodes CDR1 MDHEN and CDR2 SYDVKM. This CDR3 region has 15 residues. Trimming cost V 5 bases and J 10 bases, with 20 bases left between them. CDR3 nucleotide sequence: TGTGCCAGCAGTCCGTTGGGTCCGTTCGGAGGAAAACTGTTTTTT. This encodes CASSPLGPFGGKLFF.

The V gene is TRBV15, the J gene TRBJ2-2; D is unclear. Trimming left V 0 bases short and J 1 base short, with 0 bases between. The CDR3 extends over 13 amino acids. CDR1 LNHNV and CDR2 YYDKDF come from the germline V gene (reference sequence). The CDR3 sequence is CATSRENTGELFF. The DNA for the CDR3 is TGTGCCACCAGCAGAGAGAACACCGGGGAGCTGTTTTTT.

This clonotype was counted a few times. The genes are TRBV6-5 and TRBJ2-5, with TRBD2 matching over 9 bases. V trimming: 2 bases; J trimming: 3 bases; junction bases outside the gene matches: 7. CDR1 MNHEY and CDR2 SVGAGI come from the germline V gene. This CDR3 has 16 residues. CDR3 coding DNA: TGTGCCAGCAGTTACGGGTTAGCGGGAGTCGAAGAGACCCAGTACTTC. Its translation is CASSYGLAGVEETQYF.

CDR3 in amino acids: CASSIAGGVNQPQHF. The CDR3 bases are TGTGCCAGCAGCATCGCCGGGGGGGTCAATCAGCCCCAGCATTTT. The V gene is TRBV5-4, the J gene TRBJ1-5; a possible D gene is TRBD1 (5 bases). Trimming removed 4 bases from V and 3 bases from J, with 14 bases in between. Germline CDR1 reads SGHNT; CDR2 reads YYREEE (reference sequence). The CDR3 runs 15 residues.

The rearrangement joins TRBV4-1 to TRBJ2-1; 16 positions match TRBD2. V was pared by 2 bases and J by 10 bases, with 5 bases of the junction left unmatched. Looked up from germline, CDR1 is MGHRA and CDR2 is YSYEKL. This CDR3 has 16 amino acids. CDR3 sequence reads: CASSQLPGLAGGEQFF. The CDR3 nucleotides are TGCGCCAGCAGCCAATTACCGGGACTAGCGGGGGGGGAGCAGTTCTTC.

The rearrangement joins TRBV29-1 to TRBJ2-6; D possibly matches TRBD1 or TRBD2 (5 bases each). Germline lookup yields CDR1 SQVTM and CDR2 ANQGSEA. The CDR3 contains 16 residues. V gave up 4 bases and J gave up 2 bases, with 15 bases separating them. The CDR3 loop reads CSVVIVGTPGANVLTF. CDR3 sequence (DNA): TGCAGCGTTGTAATAGTAGGGACCCCTGGGGCCAACGTCCTGACTTTC.

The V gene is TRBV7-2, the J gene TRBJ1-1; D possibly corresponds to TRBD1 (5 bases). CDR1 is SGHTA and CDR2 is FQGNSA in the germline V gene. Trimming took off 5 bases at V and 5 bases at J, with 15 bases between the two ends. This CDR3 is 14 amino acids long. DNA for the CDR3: TGTGCCAGCAGCCTTATGGGACCCGGGACTGAAGCTTTCTTT. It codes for CASSLMGPGTEAFF.

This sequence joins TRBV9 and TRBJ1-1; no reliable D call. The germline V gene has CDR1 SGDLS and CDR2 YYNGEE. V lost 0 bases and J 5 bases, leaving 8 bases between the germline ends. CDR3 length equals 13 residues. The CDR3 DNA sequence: TGTGCCAGCAGCGTAGCTACTGGTACTGAAGCTTTCTTT. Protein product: CASSVATGTEAFF.

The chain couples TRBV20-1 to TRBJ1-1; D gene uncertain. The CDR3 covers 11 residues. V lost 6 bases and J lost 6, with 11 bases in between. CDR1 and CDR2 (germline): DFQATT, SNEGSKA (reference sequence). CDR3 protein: CSARRFPEAFF. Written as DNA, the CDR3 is TGCAGTGCCCGGCGGTTCCCTGAAGCTTTCTTT.

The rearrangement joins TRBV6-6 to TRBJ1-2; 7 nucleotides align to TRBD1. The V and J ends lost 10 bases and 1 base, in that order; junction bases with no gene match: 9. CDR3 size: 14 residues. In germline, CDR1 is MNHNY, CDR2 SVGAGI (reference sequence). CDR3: CATQGQLDNYGYTF. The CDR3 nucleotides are TGTGCCACCCAGGGACAGCTTGATAACTATGGCTACACCTTC.

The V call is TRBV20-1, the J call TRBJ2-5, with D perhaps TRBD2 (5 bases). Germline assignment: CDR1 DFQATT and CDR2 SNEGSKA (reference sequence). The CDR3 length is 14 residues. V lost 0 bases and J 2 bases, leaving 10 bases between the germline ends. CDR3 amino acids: CSARDQRLQETQYF. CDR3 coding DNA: TGCAGTGCTAGAGACCAGCGGTTACAAGAGACCCAGTACTTC.

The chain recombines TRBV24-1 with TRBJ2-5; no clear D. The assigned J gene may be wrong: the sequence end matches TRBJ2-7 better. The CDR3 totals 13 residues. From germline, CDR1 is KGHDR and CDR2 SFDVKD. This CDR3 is CATSGRLEDEQYF. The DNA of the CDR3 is TGTGCCACCAGTGGCCGGTTAGAGGACGAGCAGTACTTC.

CDR3 protein: CATSRTPLGEQYF. As DNA, the CDR3 is TGTGCCACCAGCAGGACGCCTCTGGGCGAGCAGTACTTC. The genes are TRBV15 and TRBJ2-5, with D hard to call. The end of the DNA fits TRBJ2-7 better, so the J call may be wrong. Germline values: CDR1 LNHNV, CDR2 YYDKDF (reference sequence). This CDR3 comprises 13 residues.

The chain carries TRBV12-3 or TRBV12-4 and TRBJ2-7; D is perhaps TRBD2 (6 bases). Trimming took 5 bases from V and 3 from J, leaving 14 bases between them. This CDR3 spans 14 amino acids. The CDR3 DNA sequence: TGTGCCAGCAGTCAGGCGGGGCAGAACTACGAGCAGTACTTC. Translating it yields CASSQAGQNYEQYF.

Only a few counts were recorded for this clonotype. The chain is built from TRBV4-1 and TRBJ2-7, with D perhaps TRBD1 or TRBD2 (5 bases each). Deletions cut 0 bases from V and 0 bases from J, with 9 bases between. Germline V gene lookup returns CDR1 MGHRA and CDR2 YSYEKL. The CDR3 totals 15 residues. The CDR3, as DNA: TGCGCCAGCAGCCAAGATGGGGACGGCTCCTACGAGCAGTACTTC. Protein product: CASSQDGDGSYEQYF.

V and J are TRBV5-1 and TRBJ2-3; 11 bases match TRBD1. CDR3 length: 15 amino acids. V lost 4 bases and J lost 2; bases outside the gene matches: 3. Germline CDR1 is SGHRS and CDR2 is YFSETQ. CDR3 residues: CASSTGQGATDTQYF. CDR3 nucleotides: TGCGCCAGCAGCACCGGACAGGGGGCCACAGATACGCAGTATTTT.

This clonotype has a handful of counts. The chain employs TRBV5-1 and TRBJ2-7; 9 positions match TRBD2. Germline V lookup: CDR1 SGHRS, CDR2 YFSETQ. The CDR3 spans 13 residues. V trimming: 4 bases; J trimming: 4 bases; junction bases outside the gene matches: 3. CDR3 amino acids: CASSALAGYEQYF. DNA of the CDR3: TGCGCCAGCAGCGCCCTAGCGGGATACGAGCAGTACTTC.

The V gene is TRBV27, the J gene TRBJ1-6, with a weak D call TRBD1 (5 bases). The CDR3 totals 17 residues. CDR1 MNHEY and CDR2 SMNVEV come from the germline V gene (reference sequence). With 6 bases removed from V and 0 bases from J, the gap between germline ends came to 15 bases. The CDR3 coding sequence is TGTGCCAGCAGACCGGGACTCTCGATCTCCTATAATTCACCCCTCCACTTT. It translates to CASRPGLSISYNSPLHF.